One sample yielded the 27 T cell receptor beta chains listed below, sequenced in a study of blood T cell repertoires in COVID-19. Assay used: immunoSEQ multiplex PCR; TCRdb lists only in-frame clones, some missing. The table includes around 170,000 clones, 84% detected once. The sequencing sample was made of peripheral blood. Receptor source: a man between 18 and 35 years old with active or convalescent COVID-19.

This clone has a single count. This chain joins TRBV19 and TRBJ2-7, with a weak D call TRBD1 (6 bases). The V end lost 5 bases, the J end lost 1 base, and 12 bases lay between the germline ends. The CDR3 is made up of 14 amino acids. The V gene's germline CDR1 is LNHDA and CDR2 SQIVND (reference sequence). This CDR3 is CASSSLRGSYEQYF. CDR3 nucleotide sequence: TGTGCCAGTAGTTCCCTGAGGGGGTCCTACGAGCAGTACTTC.

This clone has a single count. The chain joins TRBV4-2 to TRBJ2-1; 7 bases are a match to TRBD2. The CDR3 runs to 15 residues. CDR1 is LGHNA and CDR2 is YNFKEQ in the germline V gene. J gave up 7 bases and V 3 bases, and 9 bases lay outside the gene matches. CDR3 bases: TGTGCCAGCAGCCAGACAGCGGGATTTACGAATGAGCAGTTCTTC. This translates into CASSQTAGFTNEQFF.

This sequence joins TRBV7-9 and TRBJ1-5, with D perhaps TRBD1 (6 bases). V lost 5 bases, J lost 2 bases, and 13 bases lay in between. The germline gives CDR1 SEHNR, CDR2 FQNEAQ (reference sequence). CDR3 length: 15 amino acids. The CDR3 here is CASSPKGERNQPQHF. The CDR3 DNA reads TGTGCCAGCAGCCCCAAGGGGGAACGCAATCAGCCCCAGCATTTT.

The chain employs TRBV15 and TRBJ1-4, with a tentative D call TRBD1 (6 bases). V was clipped by 6 bases and J by 3 bases, with 8 bases between them. The CDR3 consists of 13 residues. Germline V lookup: CDR1 LNHNV, CDR2 YYDKDF (reference sequence). CDR3 DNA: TGTGCCACCAGGGGACACTCTAATGAAAAACTGTTTTTT. Translated: CATRGHSNEKLFF.

This clone was detected once. The chain uses TRBV24-1 and TRBJ1-2; 7 bases fit TRBD1. CDR1 and CDR2 from the germline V gene are KGHDR and SFDVKD. Trimming removed 2 bases from V and 4 bases from J; junction bases left unmatched: 6. This CDR3 has 15 residues. Written as DNA, the CDR3 is TGTGCCACCAGTGATTACGGGGACAGCCTCTATGGCTACACCTTC. Residues: CATSDYGDSLYGYTF.

The V call is TRBV9, the J call TRBJ2-1, with 7 nucleotides matching TRBD1. Germline CDR1 SGDLS, CDR2 YYNGEE. The CDR3 is 15 residues long. The J segment lost 4 bases and the V segment lost 4 bases, leaving 8 bases of the junction unmatched. The CDR3 DNA sequence: TGTGCCAGCAGCCTCGATGGGACAGAATACAATGAGCAGTTCTTC. It yields the protein CASSLDGTEYNEQFF.

This chain connects TRBV7-2 to TRBJ2-3, with a tentative D call TRBD2 (6 bases). Germline CDR1 and CDR2: SGHTA and FQGNSA. This CDR3 is 16 amino acids long. V lost 2 bases to trimming and J lost 1 base, with 13 bases between them. CDR3 amino acids: CASSLRAWGGTDTQYF. In nucleotides, the CDR3 is TGTGCCAGCAGCTTAAGAGCTTGGGGGGGCACAGATACGCAGTATTTT.

The chain couples TRBV11-2 to TRBJ2-7; 9 nucleotides match TRBD1. V shed 3 bases and J 7 bases; nucleotides not matched to a gene: 13. The germline V gene has CDR1 SGHAT and CDR2 FQNNGV. The CDR3 extends over 16 amino acids. CDR3 in DNA: TGTGCCAGCAGCTTCCTACCGGGACAGGGAGCTGGAGAGCAGTACTTC. This gives the protein CASSFLPGQGAGEQYF. Full variable domain (outside the CDR3, taken from reference TRBV11-2 and TRBJ2-7): EAGVAQSPRYKIIEKRQSVAFWCNPISGHATLYWYQQILGQGPKLLIQFQNNGVVDDSQLPKDRFSAERLKGVDSTLKIQPAKLEDSAVYLCASSFLPGQGAGEQYFGPGTRLTVT.

In DNA form, the CDR3 reads TGTGCCAGCAGCCAGGACAGCTACAATGAGCAGTTCTTC. Its translation is CASSQDSYNEQFF. The V call is TRBV11-3, the J call TRBJ2-1; D is possibly TRBD1 (6 bases). Per germline, CDR1 SGHNT and CDR2 YENEEA. Between the trimmed V and J ends, which lost 5 bases and 3 bases, there was a span of 8 bases. This CDR3 has 13 amino acids.

The V gene is TRBV28, the J gene TRBJ1-2; D might be TRBD1 (6 bases). Germline V gene sequence: CDR1 MDHEN, CDR2 SYDVKM. V lost 4 bases to trimming and J lost 4 bases, with 13 bases between them. CDR3 length: 14 amino acids. The CDR3 DNA follows: TGTGCCAGCAGTTCCCACAGGGTTAGCTATGGCTACACCTTC. This gives the protein CASSSHRVSYGYTF.

In its sample, this clone was seen once. This CDR3 is CASSPGQMNTEAFF. CDR3 nucleotides: TGTGCCAGCAGCCCCGGACAAATGAACACTGAAGCTTTCTTT. The rearrangement links TRBV7-3 to TRBJ1-1; tentatively, D is TRBD1 (5 bases). The V end lost 5 bases, the J end lost 0 bases, and 10 bases lay between the germline ends. This CDR3 comprises 14 residues. Looked up from germline, CDR1 is SGHTA and CDR2 is FQGTGA.

Only a few counts were recorded for this clone. The chain is built from TRBV7-9 and TRBJ2-3, with TRBD2 as a possible D gene (7 bases). The V end was cut by 6 bases, the J end by 0 bases, with 13 bases between. Per germline, CDR1 SEHNR and CDR2 FQNEAQ (reference sequence). The CDR3 spans 15 residues. The CDR3 nucleotides are TGTGCCAGCAGGGCGGGGGCTGGGAGCACAGATACGCAGTATTTT. It yields the protein CASRAGAGSTDTQYF.

This chain uses TRBV11-2 with TRBJ1-4; D is perhaps TRBD1 (5 bases). Trimming cost V 3 bases and J 7 bases, with 12 bases left between them. Per germline, CDR1 SGHAT and CDR2 FQNNGV. The CDR3 contains 14 residues. The CDR3 spells CASSLAGRVEKLFF. DNA of the CDR3: TGTGCCAGCAGCTTGGCAGGGAGGGTTGAAAAACTGTTTTTT. Full variable domain (missing parts from reference TRBV11-2 and TRBJ1-4): EAGVAQSPRYKIIEKRQSVAFWCNPISGHATLYWYQQILGQGPKLLIQFQNNGVVDDSQLPKDRFSAERLKGVDSTLKIQPAKLEDSAVYLCASSLAGRVEKLFFGSGTQLSVL.

The chain uses TRBV19 and TRBJ1-2; D is possibly TRBD1 (6 bases). The CDR3 has 14 residues. Trimming cost V 7 bases and J 0 bases, with 12 bases left between them. CDR1 and CDR2 (germline): LNHDA, SQIVND (reference sequence). In DNA, the CDR3 is TGTGCCAGTAAGCGGGACATTACTAACTATGGCTACACCTTC. Protein product: CASKRDITNYGYTF.

The chain has TRBV7-9 and TRBJ2-3; TRBD1 is a possible D gene (5 bases). The CDR3 totals 15 residues. The V and J ends lost 0 bases and 5 bases respectively, with 12 bases between them. The germline CDR1 and CDR2 sequences are SEHNR and FQNEAQ (reference sequence). This chain's CDR3 is CASSLATSGIDTQYF. DNA for the CDR3: TGTGCCAGCAGCTTAGCGACTTCAGGGATAGATACGCAGTATTTT.

CDR3 amino acids: CASSLATSGLEQYF. For the CDR3, the DNA is TGCGCCAGCAGCTTGGCGACTAGTGGCTTAGAGCAGTACTTC. The genes are TRBV5-1 and TRBJ2-7; TRBD2 is a possible D gene (6 bases). Germline V gene data show CDR1 as SGHRS and CDR2 as YFSETQ. There are 14 residues in the CDR3. Trimming left V 0 bases short and J 7 bases short, with 14 bases between.

A few counts support this clone. The chain combines TRBV5-8 with TRBJ2-3, with TRBD1 matching over 8 bases. The CDR3 length is 14 residues. V gave up 1 base and J gave up 4 bases; unmatched junction bases: 2. The germline CDR1 and CDR2 sequences are SGHTS and YDEGEE. CDR3 nucleotide sequence: TGTGCCAGCAGCTTGTTGACAGGGGCAGATACGCAGTATTTT. Its translation is CASSLLTGADTQYF.

The chain combines TRBV5-1 with TRBJ1-4, with D tentatively TRBD1 (5 bases). The germline gives CDR1 SGHRS, CDR2 YFSETQ. The CDR3 totals 16 residues. V lost 6 bases and J 7 bases, leaving 22 bases between the germline ends. The CDR3 spells CASTFLGGIYGEKLFF. For the CDR3, the DNA is TGCGCCAGCACCTTCCTCGGGGGGATTTATGGTGAAAAACTGTTTTTT.

The V gene is TRBV11-2, the J gene TRBJ2-5; 13 bases line up with TRBD2. Looked up from germline, CDR1 is SGHAT and CDR2 is FQNNGV. This CDR3 has 18 amino acids. Losses at the gene ends were 6 bases for V and 9 bases for J; bases not matched to a gene: 19. The CDR3 nucleotides read TGTGCCAGCAGACTATCCGGGACTAGCGGGACGGATGGGGGCGCCCAGTACTTC. It yields the protein CASRLSGTSGTDGGAQYF.

This clone appeared a few times. The chain employs TRBV2 and TRBJ2-4; weak D call: TRBD2 (6 bases). This CDR3 region has 16 residues. Trimming took 6 bases from V and 0 from J, leaving 15 bases between them. In germline, CDR1 is SNHLY, CDR2 FYNNEI. The CDR3 protein is CASSQREPLAKNIQYF. The CDR3 DNA sequence: TGTGCCAGCAGCCAACGGGAGCCCCTAGCCAAAAACATTCAGTACTTC.

The sample holds one count of this clone. V is TRBV6-2 or TRBV6-3 and J is TRBJ2-7; D perhaps matches TRBD1 (7 bases). Germline CDR1 is MNHEY and CDR2 is SVGEGT. V lost 6 bases and J 7 bases, leaving 16 bases between the germline ends. This CDR3 spans 13 amino acids. The CDR3 loop is CASSLRDSGEQYF. CDR3 nucleotides: TGTGCCAGCAGCTTACGGGACAGCGGGGAGCAGTACTTC.

The gene calls are TRBV7-8 and TRBJ2-7; 11 bases fit TRBD2. CDR3 length: 18 amino acids. Per germline, CDR1 SGHVS and CDR2 FQNEAQ. The V and J ends lost 4 bases and 2 bases, in that order; junction bases with no gene match: 13. As DNA, the CDR3 is TGTGCCAGCAGCTCCCCACGGAAATTACTAGCGGGGGCCTACGAGCAGTACTTC. Translated, it gives CASSSPRKLLAGAYEQYF.

The chain combines TRBV6-1 with TRBJ2-7, with D maybe TRBD1 (5 bases). From germline, CDR1 is MNHNS and CDR2 SASEGT. V was clipped by 3 bases and J by 5 bases, with 17 bases between them. This CDR3 is 15 amino acids long. The CDR3, as DNA: TGTGCCAGCAGTGAGAGGCCAGGGATTTCGGACGAGCAGTACTTC. Protein sequence: CASSERPGISDEQYF.

This clone was found a few times. The rearrangement uses TRBV29-1 and TRBJ2-1; 7 nucleotides line up with TRBD1. This CDR3 has 11 amino acids. Per germline, CDR1 SQVTM and CDR2 ANQGSEA. The V segment lost 4 bases and the J segment 7 bases; nucleotides outside the gene matches: 1. The DNA of the CDR3 is TGCAGCGTTGCCAGGGGGAATGAGCAGTTCTTC. Translation: CSVARGNEQFF.

The V and J genes are TRBV9 and TRBJ2-7, with 8 bases lining up with TRBD2. This CDR3 contains 15 residues. Germline CDR1 is SGDLS and CDR2 is YYNGEE. V trimming: 0 bases; J trimming: 3 bases; junction bases outside the gene matches: 5. The CDR3 loop reads CASSVGLAGNYEQYF. The DNA of the CDR3 is TGTGCCAGCAGCGTAGGGCTAGCGGGCAACTACGAGCAGTACTTC.

The V call is TRBV27, the J call TRBJ1-2; 9 bases match TRBD1. The CDR3 runs 14 residues. Trimming cost V 6 bases and J 4 bases; bases outside gene matches: 6. In germline, CDR1 is MNHEY, CDR2 SMNVEV (reference sequence). CDR3 residues: CASSTGGRGYGYTF. The CDR3 DNA sequence: TGTGCCAGCAGCACAGGGGGCCGAGGCTATGGCTACACCTTC.

The chain joins TRBV5-1 to TRBJ1-1; D not certain. Germline V gene sequence: CDR1 SGHRS, CDR2 YFSETQ. V was shortened by 2 bases and J by 5 bases, with 10 bases between the two germline ends. The CDR3 has 13 residues. This CDR3 is CASSFSRDTEAFF. The CDR3, as DNA: TGCGCCAGCAGCTTTTCGAGGGATACTGAAGCTTTCTTT.